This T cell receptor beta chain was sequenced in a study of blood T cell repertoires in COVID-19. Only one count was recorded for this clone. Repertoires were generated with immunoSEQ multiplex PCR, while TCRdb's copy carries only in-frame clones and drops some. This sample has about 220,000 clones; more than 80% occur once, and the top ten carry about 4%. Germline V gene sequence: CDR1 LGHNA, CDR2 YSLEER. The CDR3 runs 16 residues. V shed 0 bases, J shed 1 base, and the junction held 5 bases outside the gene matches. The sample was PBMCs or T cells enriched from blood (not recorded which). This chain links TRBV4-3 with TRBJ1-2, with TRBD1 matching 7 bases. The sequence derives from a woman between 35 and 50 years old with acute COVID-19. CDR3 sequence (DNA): TGCGCCAGCAGCCAAGATCTCAGGGGGGTTAACTATGGCTACACCTTC. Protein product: CASSQDLRGVNYGYTF.